Reported below is one TCR beta chain. V shed 3 bases, J shed 4 bases, and the junction held 6 bases outside the gene matches. Germline V CDR1 and CDR2: MGHRA, YSYEKL. The CDR3 is made up of 14 amino acids. This sample stems from a study of shared T cell receptors in the human thymus. TCRdb's table, derived via immunoSEQ multiplex PCR, lists solely in-frame clones and lacks some. The sample shows hundreds of thousands of clones, 70% to 90% of them seen only once. This sample also belongs to another study, concerning human thymus T cells. From that study: It was from resections taken during corrective heart surgery that the thymus tissue came. Gene usage for V and J segments appeared biased in thymic and blood repertoires.

Sequenced sample: thymocytes. The V call is TRBV4-1, the J call TRBJ2-7; 7 nucleotides agree with TRBD1. The TCR comes from a boy in the first two years of life with a congenital heart defect. The CDR3 bases are TGCGCCAGCAGCCAGAGGACAGGAGAATACGAGCAGTACTTC. Its protein is CASSQRTGEYEQYF.